This T cell receptor beta chain was identified during a study of blood T cell repertoires in COVID-19. Study context: Collection of acute and convalescent COVID-19 samples took place in the United States, Italy and Spain. Sample material is recorded as cDNA or gDNA derived from T cells, B-cell-depleted T cells, or PBMCs.

In the study's own analysis: Amplification of reference gene primers provided the estimated nucleated cell counts. The protocol was immunoSEQ multiplex PCR, while the TCRdb copy is restricted to in-frame clones and leaves out a portion. V and J calls and clone size are those listed in that table; D and trimming were worked out from the DNA. The sample holds approximately 220,000 clones, 81% seen once. Losses at the gene ends were 5 bases for V and 5 bases for J; bases not matched to a gene: 11. CDR1 and CDR2 from the germline V gene are SEHNR and FQNEAQ (reference sequence). This CDR3 spans 15 amino acids.

The chain has TRBV7-9 and TRBJ2-5; 7 bases match TRBD2. The sample taken for sequencing was peripheral blood. The TCR originated in a woman aged 80 or over with acute or convalescent COVID-19. CDR3 sequence (DNA): TGTGCCAGCAGCCGGGTGGGAGGGCTTTGGGAGACCCAGTACTTC. Protein: CASSRVGGLWETQYF.